This TCR beta chain was recorded in a study of cytomegalovirus exposure and HLA in healthy donors. Germline lookup yields CDR1 SGHTA and CDR2 FQGNSA. After removal of 5 bases from V and 8 bases from J, the junction contained 16 bases not matched to a gene. The CDR3 consists of 17 residues. The PCR employed 60 Vbeta primers together with 13 Jbeta primers. Libraries were prepared by immunoSEQ multiplex PCR; TCRdb keeps only in-frame clonotypes and omits some of them. The sample consists of approximately 210,000 clones, about four fifths of them appearing once. This clone has more than one count but fewer than ten.

The genes are TRBV7-2 and TRBJ1-2, with TRBD1 identical over 11 bases. Source material: PBMCs. The receptor's source is a male donor in good health and CMV-seropositive. Here the CDR3 reads CASSRKDVGQGGDGYTF. The CDR3, as DNA: TGTGCCAGCAGCCGCAAGGACGTGGGACAGGGGGGAGACGGCTACACCTTC.